One and the same sample provided the 28 T cell receptor beta chains below, sequenced in a study of T cells in Graves' hyperthyroidism and ophthalmopathy (dated by TCRdb to the late 2010s). The receptor library was made with multiplex PCR. Sequencing was carried out with an Illumina HiSeq 2000. Amplification of TCR beta CDR3 regions was carried out from RNA transcripts. A first-round RT-PCR of the TCR CDR3 used the HTBI primer set with the Qiagen OneStep RT-PCR kit. TCRdb handled the public reads itself, with Q25 trimming in fastp and clone calling in MiXCR, and kept productive beta chains. When rows share a CDR3 protein, they turn into one entry using the most common DNA and genes. Counted in this sample were 600,000 to 700,000 distinct CDR3 sequences; approximately 15% of them appeared once. The ten largest clonotypes hold approximately 4.3% of the sample. Source material: blood. These receptors came from a woman between 40 and 55 years old with Graves' ophthalmopathy.

The chain joins TRBV6-2 or TRBV6-3 to TRBJ2-7; 7 positions agree with TRBD1. The CDR3 is 14 amino acids. V lost 6 bases to trimming and J lost 0 bases; unmatched junction nucleotides: 5. Germline CDR1 and CDR2: MNHEY and SVGEGT. The DNA for the CDR3 is TGTGCCAGCAGGAGGGGGACAGACTCCTACGAGCAGTACTTC. Its translation is CASRRGTDSYEQYF.

The gene calls are TRBV12-3 or TRBV12-4 and TRBJ2-7; perhaps TRBD2 as D (6 bases). Trimming pared 3 bases from V and 5 bases from J, leaving 14 bases between. CDR3 length equals 14 residues. CDR3 DNA sequence: TGTGCCAGCAGTTTGGCGGGGCCTCGGCACGAGCAGTACTTC. This encodes CASSLAGPRHEQYF.

This rearrangement joins TRBV27 to TRBJ2-5, with D hard to call. The CDR3 runs to 11 residues. Germline CDR1 MNHEY, CDR2 SMNVEV (reference sequence). Trimming stripped 7 bases from V and 5 bases from J, with 8 bases between. The CDR3 coding sequence is TGTGCCAGCAAAACTGGTGAGACCCAGTACTTC. This translates into CASKTGETQYF.

This clonotype came up many times. The V gene is TRBV19, the J gene TRBJ2-7, with 12 nucleotides matching TRBD2. The CDR3 is 16 residues long. V lost 1 base and J lost 0; bases outside the gene matches: 1. Germline V gene sequence: CDR1 LNHDA, CDR2 SQIVND (reference sequence). CDR3 region: CASSIGTSGASYEQYF. DNA of the CDR3: TGTGCCAGTAGTATAGGGACTAGCGGGGCCTCCTACGAGCAGTACTTC.

There are many counts of this clonotype. J is TRBJ2-7 and V is TRBV27, with D perhaps matching TRBD1 (6 bases). CDR3 size: 13 residues. Per germline, CDR1 MNHEY and CDR2 SMNVEV (reference sequence). V lost 3 bases to trimming and J lost 5 bases, with 11 bases between them. CDR3 DNA: TGTGCCAGCAGTTTCAACCGGGACAACGAGCAGTACTTC. Protein: CASSFNRDNEQYF.

This clonotype was seen ten or more times. The chain joins TRBV28 to TRBJ1-2; D is ambiguous. V dropped 7 bases and J dropped 4 bases, with 10 bases sitting between them. The CDR3 spans 12 residues. The germline gives CDR1 MDHEN, CDR2 SYDVKM. CDR3 sequence (DNA): TGTGCCAGCATCGGGGTTAGCTATGGCTACACCTTC. It is translated as CASIGVSYGYTF.

This chain uses TRBV28 with TRBJ1-1; 8 bases align to TRBD1. Germline assignment: CDR1 MDHEN and CDR2 SYDVKM. The V gene end was trimmed by 5 bases and the J gene end by 0 bases; junction bases not matched to a gene: 14. The CDR3 consists of 18 residues. In DNA form, the CDR3 reads TGTGCCAGCAGTCCAAACAGGGGGAGTGGGGAAATGAACACTGAAGCTTTCTTT. Amino acids: CASSPNRGSGEMNTEAFF.

This clonotype was seen a few times. The chain uses TRBV30 and TRBJ1-1; tentative D call: TRBD1 (5 bases). The length of the CDR3 is 15 residues. The V end was cut by 2 bases, the J end by 1 base, with 14 bases between. Germline CDR1 and CDR2: GTSNPN and SVGIG (reference sequence). CDR3 sequence reads: CAWSRYSGGNTEAFF. The CDR3 region has the DNA TGTGCCTGGAGTCGATACAGCGGGGGGAACACTGAAGCTTTCTTT. The whole variable domain, filled in from reference TRBV30 and TRBJ1-1, reads SQTIHQWPATLVQPVGSPLSLECTVEGTSNPNLYWYRQAAGRGLQLLFYSVGIGQISSEVPQNLSASRPQDRQFILSSKKLLLSDSGFYLCAWSRYSGGNTEAFFGQGTRLTVV.

In this sample, this clonotype turned up a few times. The CDR3 nucleotides are TGTGCCAGCATCGAAGGGGCTAGCGGGATCCTGACTGAAAAAAACATTCAGTACTTC. This codes for CASIEGASGILTEKNIQYF. The chain links TRBV6-1 to TRBJ2-4; 9 bases agree with TRBD2. The germline V gene has CDR1 MNHNS and CDR2 SASEGT. V lost 7 bases and J lost 4; bases outside the gene matches: 20. The CDR3 consists of 19 residues.

This clonotype occurred many times. The chain carries TRBV7-4 and TRBJ1-2; the D is unclear. Germline V gene data show CDR1 as SGHVT and CDR2 as SQSDAQ. V lost 2 bases and J 8 bases, leaving 15 bases between the germline ends. This CDR3 spans 14 amino acids. The CDR3 DNA reads as TGTGCCAGCAGCTTATGCAGGCACCTTCGGGGCTACACCTTC. It codes for CASSLCRHLRGYTF.

This clonotype appeared many times. V is TRBV29-1 and J is TRBJ1-3; possibly TRBD1 for D (6 bases). CDR3 size: 16 residues. The germline CDR1 and CDR2 sequences are SQVTM and ANQGSEA. Deletions cut 3 bases from V and 0 bases from J, with 15 bases between. CDR3 loop: CSVEGQEPDSGNTIYF. The CDR3 DNA follows: TGCAGCGTTGAGGGACAAGAGCCGGACTCTGGAAACACCATATATTTT.

A few counts support this clonotype. This rearrangement joins TRBV4-1 to TRBJ1-5; D is perhaps TRBD1 (5 bases). Trimming shortened V by 4 bases and J by 0 bases, and 13 bases separated the two germline ends. The CDR3 is made up of 16 amino acids. Germline V lookup: CDR1 MGHRA, CDR2 YSYEKL. The CDR3 is CASSREPGDSNQPQHF. The CDR3 nucleotides read TGCGCCAGCAGCCGAGAGCCGGGGGATAGCAATCAGCCCCAGCATTTT.

V is TRBV5-1 and J is TRBJ1-2; D call uncertain. Germline-derived CDR1 and CDR2 are SGHRS and YFSETQ. This CDR3 has 14 amino acids. V was shortened by 0 bases and J by 7 bases, with 13 bases between the two germline ends. For the CDR3, the DNA is TGCGCCAGCAGCTTGGAGGGTTCATTCGCTGGCTACACCTTC. Residues: CASSLEGSFAGYTF.

This clonotype was detected many times. V gene TRBV11-1 combines with J gene TRBJ2-1; 11 nucleotides agree with TRBD2. Germline V gives CDR1 SGHAT, CDR2 FQDESV (reference sequence). This CDR3 spans 17 amino acids. V was clipped by 0 bases and J by 4 bases; unmatched bases: 5. DNA of the CDR3: TGTGCCAGCAGCTTAGCTGCGACTAGCGGGACGTACAATGAGCAGTTCTTC. Translating gives CASSLAATSGTYNEQFF.

This chain links TRBV6-2 or TRBV6-3 with TRBJ2-5; possibly TRBD2 for D (5 bases). This CDR3 has 16 amino acids. V was cut by 6 bases and J by 1 base, with 18 bases left in between. Germline V gives CDR1 MNHEY, CDR2 SVGEGT. The CDR3 spells CASSGRDSTRQETQYF. The CDR3 DNA sequence: TGTGCCAGCAGCGGTCGGGATTCGACCCGCCAAGAGACCCAGTACTTC.

In this sample, this clonotype turned up many times. V is TRBV12-3 or TRBV12-4 and J is TRBJ1-1, with D hard to call. V was trimmed by 1 base and J by 5 bases, leaving 8 bases between them. This CDR3 region has 13 residues. The CDR3 region has the DNA TGTGCCAGCAGTTTAGAGGTTTGGACTGAAGCTTTCTTT. It yields the protein CASSLEVWTEAFF.

The rearrangement links TRBV28 to TRBJ1-5; no reliable D call. Trimming stripped 3 bases from V and 0 bases from J, with 9 bases between. The CDR3 contains 15 residues. Germline CDR1 and CDR2: MDHEN and SYDVKM. The CDR3, as DNA: TGTGCCAGCAGTTTGACGGAAAATAGCAATCAGCCCCAGCATTTT. Protein: CASSLTENSNQPQHF.

In its sample, this clonotype was seen many times. The chain links TRBV2 to TRBJ2-7, with unresolved D. The V end was cut by 4 bases, the J end by 4 bases, with 20 bases between. Per the germline V gene, CDR1 is SNHLY and CDR2 is FYNNEI. This CDR3 is 16 amino acids long. The CDR3 DNA reads TGTGCCAGCAGTGTGGGATCAAGCTTCACTACTTACGAGCAGTACTTC. Translating gives CASSVGSSFTTYEQYF.

The DNA for the CDR3 is TGTGCCAGCAGTTACTCTTTGACAGGGGACCGCGAGCAGTACTTC. Amino acid sequence: CASSYSLTGDREQYF. V is TRBV6-5 and J is TRBJ2-7, with 8 bases identical to TRBD1. The ends lost 0 bases at V and 6 bases at J; junction bases unmatched: 7. The CDR3 has 15 amino acids. Germline-derived CDR1 and CDR2 are MNHEY and SVGAGI.

This clonotype came up many times. The chain combines TRBV29-1 with TRBJ2-5, with a possible D match to TRBD2 (5 bases). Germline lookup yields CDR1 SQVTM and CDR2 ANQGSEA. The CDR3 consists of 13 residues. Trimming cost V 4 bases and J 5 bases, with 14 bases left between them. CDR3 DNA sequence: TGCAGCGTTGGCATATCCAGAGGGGAGACCCAGTACTTC. The encoded protein is CSVGISRGETQYF.

This clonotype was recorded many times. This chain uses TRBV2 with TRBJ1-6, with TRBD1 matching 7 bases. The CDR3 totals 16 residues. V lost 5 bases, J lost 7 bases, and 11 bases stayed unmatched. The germline V gene encodes CDR1 SNHLY and CDR2 FYNNEI. DNA of the CDR3: TGTGCCAGCAGTAGGCAGGGGACAGCTTTGAATTCACCCCTCCACTTT. Translated, it gives CASSRQGTALNSPLHF.

The sample holds a few counts of this clonotype. This chain connects TRBV5-1 to TRBJ2-2; 7 bases fit TRBD1. The J segment lost 5 bases and the V segment lost 4 bases, leaving 5 bases of the junction unmatched. Germline V gene data show CDR1 as SGHRS and CDR2 as YFSETQ. The CDR3 is 14 residues long. The CDR3: CASSNQGDTGELFF. The CDR3 nucleotides read TGCGCCAGCAGCAATCAGGGGGATACCGGGGAGCTGTTTTTT.

This clonotype showed up many times. V usage is TRBV24-1 and J usage is TRBJ2-7; 10 bases agree with TRBD1. V was clipped by 2 bases and J by 6 bases; unmatched bases: 6. The germline V gene has CDR1 KGHDR and CDR2 SFDVKD. The CDR3 covers 15 residues. Written as DNA, the CDR3 is TGTGCCACCAGTGATTCCGACAGGGGGCCCGGCGAGCAGTACTTC. Translating gives CATSDSDRGPGEQYF.

Many counts were recorded for this clonotype. The rearrangement joins TRBV28 to TRBJ1-1; 7 positions match TRBD1. CDR1 MDHEN and CDR2 SYDVKM come from the germline V gene. This CDR3 has 14 residues. After removal of 5 bases from V and 8 bases from J, the junction contained 11 bases not matched to a gene. In DNA, the CDR3 is TGTGCCAGCAGTACCAGAAACAGGGGCAGCGAAGCTTTCTTT. Translating it yields CASSTRNRGSEAFF.

This clonotype was detected many times. The V gene is TRBV20-1, the J gene TRBJ2-7; the match to TRBD1 covers 8 bases. The CDR3 contains 13 residues. Trimming removed 6 bases from V and 4 bases from J; junction bases left unmatched: 8. CDR1 is DFQATT and CDR2 is SNEGSKA in the germline V gene (reference sequence). This chain's CDR3 is CSAKSRGLYEQYF. CDR3 sequence (DNA): TGCAGTGCCAAGTCCAGGGGGCTATACGAGCAGTACTTC.

This clonotype was picked up a small number of times. J is TRBJ2-5 and V is TRBV5-1, with D possibly TRBD1 on 6 matching bases. Trimming cost V 7 bases and J 1 base, with 14 bases left between them. Germline CDR1 reads SGHRS; CDR2 reads YFSETQ. The CDR3 is 14 amino acids. The DNA for the CDR3 is TGCGCCAGCCGGGGACGGACAGTCCAAGAGACCCAGTACTTC. Its translation is CASRGRTVQETQYF.

This chain uses TRBV5-1 with TRBJ2-5; maybe TRBD1 (6 bases). Trimming pared 0 bases from V and 5 bases from J, leaving 11 bases between. This CDR3 is 14 amino acids long. Germline CDR1 SGHRS, CDR2 YFSETQ. Written as DNA, the CDR3 is TGCGCCAGCAGCTTGGTTTCTCAGGGGGAGACCCAGTACTTC. It encodes CASSLVSQGETQYF.

This clonotype was recorded at least ten times. The chain links TRBV2 to TRBJ2-7; D is unresolved. V was clipped by 2 bases and J by 3 bases, with 8 bases between them. Looked up from germline, CDR1 is SNHLY and CDR2 is FYNNEI. This CDR3 has 13 amino acids. The chain's CDR3 is CASSEFSGYEQYF. For the CDR3, the DNA is TGTGCCAGCAGTGAATTTTCGGGCTACGAGCAGTACTTC.